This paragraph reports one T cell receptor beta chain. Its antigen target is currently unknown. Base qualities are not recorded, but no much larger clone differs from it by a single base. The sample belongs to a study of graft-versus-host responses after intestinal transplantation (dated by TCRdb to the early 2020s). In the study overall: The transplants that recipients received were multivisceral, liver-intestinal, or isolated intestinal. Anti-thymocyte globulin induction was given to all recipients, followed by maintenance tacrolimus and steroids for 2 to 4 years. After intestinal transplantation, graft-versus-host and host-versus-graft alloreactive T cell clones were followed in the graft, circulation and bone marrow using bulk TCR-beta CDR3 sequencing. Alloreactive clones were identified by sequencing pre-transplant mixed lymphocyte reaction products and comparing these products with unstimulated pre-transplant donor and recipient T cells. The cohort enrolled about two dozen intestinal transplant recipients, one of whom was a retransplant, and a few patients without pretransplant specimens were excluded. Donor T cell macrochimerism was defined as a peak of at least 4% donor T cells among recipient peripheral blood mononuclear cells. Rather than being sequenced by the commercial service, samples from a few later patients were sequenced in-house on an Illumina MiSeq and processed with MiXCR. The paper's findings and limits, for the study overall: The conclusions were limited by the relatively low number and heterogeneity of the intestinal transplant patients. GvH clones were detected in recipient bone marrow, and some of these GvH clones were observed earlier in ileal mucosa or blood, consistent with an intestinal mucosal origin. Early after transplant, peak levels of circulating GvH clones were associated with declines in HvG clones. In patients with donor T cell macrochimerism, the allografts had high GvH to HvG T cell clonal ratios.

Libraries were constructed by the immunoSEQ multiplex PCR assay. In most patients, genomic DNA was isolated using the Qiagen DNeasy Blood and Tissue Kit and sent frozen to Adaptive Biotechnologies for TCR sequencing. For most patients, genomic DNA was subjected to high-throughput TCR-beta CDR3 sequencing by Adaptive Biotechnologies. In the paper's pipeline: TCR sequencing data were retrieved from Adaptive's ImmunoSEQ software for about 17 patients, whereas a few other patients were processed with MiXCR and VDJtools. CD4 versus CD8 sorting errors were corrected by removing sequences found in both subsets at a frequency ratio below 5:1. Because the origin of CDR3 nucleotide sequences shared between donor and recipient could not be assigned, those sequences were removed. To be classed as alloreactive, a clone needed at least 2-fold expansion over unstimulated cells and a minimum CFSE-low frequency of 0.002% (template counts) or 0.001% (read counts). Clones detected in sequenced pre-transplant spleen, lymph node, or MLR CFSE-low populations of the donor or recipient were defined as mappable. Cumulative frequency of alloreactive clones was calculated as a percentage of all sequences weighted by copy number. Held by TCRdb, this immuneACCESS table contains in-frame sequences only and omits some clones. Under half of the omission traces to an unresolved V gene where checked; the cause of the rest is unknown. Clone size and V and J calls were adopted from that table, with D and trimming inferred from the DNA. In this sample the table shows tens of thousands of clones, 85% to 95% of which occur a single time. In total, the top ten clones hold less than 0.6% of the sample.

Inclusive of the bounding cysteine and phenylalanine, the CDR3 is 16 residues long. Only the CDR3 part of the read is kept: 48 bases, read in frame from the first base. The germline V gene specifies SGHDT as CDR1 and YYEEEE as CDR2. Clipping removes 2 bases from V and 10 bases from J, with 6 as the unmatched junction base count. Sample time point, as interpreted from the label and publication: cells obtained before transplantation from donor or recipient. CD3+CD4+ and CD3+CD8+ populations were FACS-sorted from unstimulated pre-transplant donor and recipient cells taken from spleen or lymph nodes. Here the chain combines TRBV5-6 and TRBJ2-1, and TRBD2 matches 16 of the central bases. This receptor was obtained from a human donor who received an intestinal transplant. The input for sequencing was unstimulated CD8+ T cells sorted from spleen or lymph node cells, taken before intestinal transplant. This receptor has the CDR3 CASSLGTSGGAGEQFF. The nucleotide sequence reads TGTGCCAGCAGCTTAGGGACTAGCGGGGGGGCCGGCGAGCAGTTCTTC.